This T cell receptor beta chain was captured by sequencing in a study of post-analysis software for immune sequencing data. Study observations and caveats: Elevated frequency relative to controls characterized four or five TRBV segments in patients, TRBV5-6, TRBV5-1 and TRBV20-1 among them.

Trimming shortened V by 5 bases and J by 1 base, and 11 bases separated the two germline ends. Germline loops: CDR1 MNHEY, CDR2 SVGAGI. The CDR3 has 14 residues. cDNA libraries of TCR beta carried unique molecular identifiers. TCRdb fed the PCR reads into MiXCR, producing one record per CDR3 protein. In the table there are about 560,000 distinct CDR3 sequences, 44% of which are singletons. Worth noting for this clonotype: The target antigen is unknown.

The rearrangement links TRBV6-5 to TRBJ1-1; D remains unclear. The sample consisted of blood. The TCR sequence derives from a girl aged 10-17 years with multiple sclerosis. The chain's CDR3 is CASSHGYSNTEAFF. In DNA, the CDR3 is TGTGCCAGCAGTCACGGATACTCGAACACTGAAGCTTTCTTT.